The 15 T cell receptor beta chains reported below all come from one sample, sequenced in a study of technical replicates of blood from a handful of donors. Clones were read by immunoSEQ multiplex PCR, and TCRdb kept only the in-frame ones, dropping some. This table holds 75,000 to 95,000 clones, approximately 95% found once. The sample taken for sequencing was T cells isolated from PBMCs. The receptors stem from a human donor in good health.

The rearrangement uses TRBV11-3 and TRBJ2-7, with 7 bases lining up with TRBD1. The CDR3 extends over 19 amino acids. Germline V gene sequence: CDR1 SGHNT, CDR2 YENEEA. V was pared by 1 base and J by 1 base, with 16 bases of the junction left unmatched. The CDR3 coding sequence is TGTGCCAGCAGCTTAGGTCCGGGACAGAGTTTAAGGCTATCCTACGAGCAGTACTTC. This codes for CASSLGPGQSLRLSYEQYF.

The V and J genes are TRBV7-6 and TRBJ1-2, with unresolved D. Germline-derived CDR1 and CDR2 are SGHVS and FNYEAQ. Deletions cut 5 bases from V and 7 bases from J, with 14 bases between. This CDR3 comprises 13 residues. The CDR3 region has the DNA TGTGCCAGCAGCCCACACAGTATTAGTGGCTACACCTTC. Translation gives CASSPHSISGYTF.

The V and J genes are TRBV7-9 and TRBJ1-3; the D gene is possibly TRBD1 (5 bases). CDR1 is SEHNR and CDR2 is FQNEAQ in the germline V gene (reference sequence). The CDR3 consists of 14 residues. V was shortened by 10 bases and J by 2 bases, with 15 bases between the two germline ends. CDR3 coding DNA: TGTGCCATCGAGGACATCGACACTGGAAACACCATATATTTT. Its protein product is CAIEDIDTGNTIYF.

V and J are TRBV5-1 and TRBJ2-5; weak D call: TRBD2 (5 bases). Germline V gene data show CDR1 as SGHRS and CDR2 as YFSETQ. Between the trimmed V and J ends, which lost 0 bases and 3 bases, there was a span of 9 bases. There are 14 residues in the CDR3. DNA for the CDR3: TGCGCCAGCAGCTTGGACCGGGGAGAAGAGACCCAGTACTTC. Translation: CASSLDRGEETQYF.

The chain is built from TRBV5-6 and TRBJ2-7; 7 bases line up with TRBD2. The CDR3 extends over 15 amino acids. Unmatched junction bases numbered 4, after V lost 1 base and J lost 0 bases. The germline V gene encodes CDR1 SGHDT and CDR2 YYEEEE. CDR3 bases: TGTGCCAGCAGCTTGCGGGGGGTGGTCTCCTACGAGCAGTACTTC. Protein sequence: CASSLRGVVSYEQYF.

The V call is TRBV30, the J call TRBJ1-6; possible D gene TRBD1, 5 bases. CDR3 length: 17 residues. The V end was cut by 4 bases, the J end by 9 bases, with 25 bases between. The germline V gene has CDR1 GTSNPN and CDR2 SVGIG (reference sequence). DNA of the CDR3: TGTGCCTGGACCGAATCTCCCTGGGGCAGGGTAGTTTCACCCCTCCACTTT. It yields the protein CAWTESPWGRVVSPLHF.

This chain links TRBV4-1 with TRBJ2-2; D ambiguous. With 1 base removed from V and 1 base from J, the gap between germline ends came to 4 bases. The CDR3 is 14 residues long. The germline gives CDR1 MGHRA, CDR2 YSYEKL. In nucleotides, the CDR3 is TGCGCCAGCAGCCAAGCGAGGAACACCGGGGAGCTGTTTTTT. Protein sequence: CASSQARNTGELFF.

This clone appeared a single time. The J gene is TRBJ2-3, the V gene TRBV29-1; D is undetermined. Trimming removed 3 bases from V and 7 bases from J, with 17 bases in between. Germline CDR1 and CDR2: SQVTM and ANQGSEA. CDR3 length: 14 residues. CDR3 nucleotide sequence: TGCAGCGTTGACGAGTTCAGGCGCACGAATACGCAGTATTTT. Translating gives CSVDEFRRTNTQYF.

The chain carries TRBV7-3 and TRBJ2-1, with 13 bases aligning to TRBD2. Germline V gene data show CDR1 as SGHTA and CDR2 as FQGTGA. This CDR3 spans 16 amino acids. The ends lost 3 bases at V and 6 bases at J; junction bases unmatched: 5. The CDR3 nucleotides read TGTGCCAGCAGCTTCTCGACTAGCGGGGGGTCCAATGAGCAGTTCTTC. Protein: CASSFSTSGGSNEQFF.

The genes are TRBV18 and TRBJ1-3, with unresolved D. CDR3 length equals 14 residues. Per the germline V gene, CDR1 is KGHSH and CDR2 is LQKENI. V was trimmed by 4 bases and J by 2 bases, leaving 9 bases between them. The DNA for the CDR3 is TGTGCCAGCTCACTCGGGGAAACTGGAAACACCATATATTTT. As protein: CASSLGETGNTIYF.

The chain links TRBV2 to TRBJ2-3; D unresolved. CDR3 length: 13 residues. Germline CDR1 reads SNHLY; CDR2 reads FYNNEI. Trimming shortened V by 2 bases and J by 6 bases, and 9 bases separated the two germline ends. This chain's CDR3 is CASSEFLRDTQYF. The DNA of the CDR3 is TGTGCCAGCAGTGAATTTCTGCGGGATACGCAGTATTTT.

The chain carries TRBV28 and TRBJ2-7; 7 bases align to TRBD2. Germline lookup yields CDR1 MDHEN and CDR2 SYDVKM. J was trimmed by 4 bases and V by 3 bases; bases with no gene match: 18. The CDR3 contains 18 residues. CDR3 residues: CASSLKAARLAVRYEQYF. CDR3 nucleotide sequence: TGTGCCAGCAGTTTGAAGGCTGCCAGACTAGCTGTTCGTTACGAGCAGTACTTC.

V is TRBV27 and J is TRBJ2-7; 10 bases align to TRBD1. This CDR3 contains 18 residues. Germline V lookup: CDR1 MNHEY, CDR2 SMNVEV (reference sequence). The J segment lost 3 bases and the V segment lost 5 bases, leaving 16 bases of the junction unmatched. CDR3 sequence: CASSTTVFRDRGSYEQYF. The CDR3 bases are TGTGCCAGCAGTACTACCGTTTTTAGGGACAGGGGTAGCTACGAGCAGTACTTC.

This clone was picked up one time. The rearrangement joins TRBV19 to TRBJ2-1, with 8 bases fitting TRBD2. V lost 5 bases and J lost 5; bases outside the gene matches: 8. The CDR3 has 15 residues. Germline V gene lookup returns CDR1 LNHDA and CDR2 SQIVND (reference sequence). CDR3 bases: TGTGCCAGTAGTGTGTCCGGGACTAGAAACAATGAGCAGTTCTTC. Translation: CASSVSGTRNNEQFF.

The chain is built from TRBV9 and TRBJ2-3; 10 bases match TRBD2. The V gene end was trimmed by 3 bases and the J gene end by 4 bases; junction bases not matched to a gene: 2. This CDR3 has 14 residues. The germline CDR1 and CDR2 sequences are SGDLS and YYNGEE. The CDR3 DNA is TGTGCCAGCAGCGCTAGCGGGAGTTCAGATACGCAGTATTTT. Translated: CASSASGSSDTQYF. Drawing the rest from reference TRBV9 and TRBJ2-3, the complete variable domain is DSGVTQTPKHLITATGQRVTLRCSPRSGDLSVYWYQQSLDQGLQFLIQYYNGEERAKGNILERFSAQQFPDLHSELNLSSLELGDSALYFCASSASGSSDTQYFGPGTRLTVL.